These 23 T cell receptor beta chains were sequenced from one sample in a study of blood T cell repertoires in COVID-19. The method was immunoSEQ multiplex PCR; TCRdb's version includes in-frame clones alone and lacks a portion of them. This table holds 65,000 to 95,000 clones, 88% found once. The sequencing sample was made of peripheral blood. These receptors came from a man aged 65 to 85 with acute or convalescent COVID-19.

This chain uses TRBV2 with TRBJ1-5; the match to TRBD1 covers 8 bases. The CDR3 is made up of 13 amino acids. Germline V gives CDR1 SNHLY, CDR2 FYNNEI. Trimming cost V 6 bases and J 5 bases; bases outside gene matches: 3. Here the CDR3 DNA reads TGTGCCAGCAGCAAGGACAGGGATCAGCCCCAGCATTTT. It is translated as CASSKDRDQPQHF. Full variable domain (outside the CDR3, taken from reference TRBV2 and TRBJ1-5): EPEVTQTPSHQVTQMGQEVILRCVPISNHLYFYWYRQILGQKVEFLVSFYNNEISEKSEIFDDQFSVERPDGSNFTLKIRSTKLEDSAMYFCASSKDRDQPQHFGDGTRLSIL.

The chain recombines TRBV7-9 with TRBJ2-7, with D tentatively TRBD1 (6 bases). Germline CDR1 SEHNR, CDR2 FQNEAQ (reference sequence). Trimming took 4 bases from V and 0 from J, leaving 13 bases between them. The CDR3 sequence is 15 residues long. CDR3 residues: CASSSPGQFSYEQYF. CDR3 DNA sequence: TGTGCCAGCAGCTCCCCTGGACAGTTCTCCTACGAGCAGTACTTC.

This chain joins TRBV27 and TRBJ2-1; D possibly corresponds to TRBD2 (5 bases). CDR1 is MNHEY, CDR2 SMNVEV, per germline (reference sequence). The CDR3 loop spans 15 amino acids. Trimming left V 8 bases short and J 5 bases short, with 19 bases between. CDR3 sequence reads: CASALVGNWDNEQFF. Here the CDR3 DNA reads TGTGCCAGCGCCCTCGTCGGGAATTGGGACAATGAGCAGTTCTTC.

The CDR3 sequence is CASSRQGASGNQPQHF. The CDR3 DNA is TGTGCCAGCAGTCGACAGGGGGCCAGCGGCAATCAGCCCCAGCATTTT. The chain couples TRBV6-6 to TRBJ1-5, with TRBD1 identical over 10 bases. Trimming cost V 5 bases and J 2 bases; bases outside gene matches: 6. There are 16 residues in the CDR3. Germline V lookup: CDR1 MNHNY, CDR2 SVGAGI (reference sequence).

The chain joins TRBV10-3 to TRBJ1-5; D gene unclear. The CDR3 contains 13 residues. Between the trimmed V and J ends, which lost 3 bases and 4 bases, there was a span of 7 bases. Germline V CDR1 and CDR2: ENHRY, SYGVKD. CDR3 loop: CAISETENQPQHF. CDR3 DNA: TGTGCCATCAGTGAAACAGAGAATCAGCCCCAGCATTTT.

The chain uses TRBV10-3 and TRBJ2-3; 11 positions match TRBD2. Unmatched junction bases numbered 12, after V lost 10 bases and J lost 0 bases. The V gene's germline CDR1 is ENHRY and CDR2 SYGVKD. This CDR3 spans 17 amino acids. The CDR3 nucleotides are TGTGCCACCACGGAGACTAGCGGGGCGACTAGCACAGATACGCAGTATTTT. Translation: CATTETSGATSTDTQYF.

V is TRBV3-1 (or the pseudogene TRBV3-2) and J is TRBJ2-5, with TRBD2 matching 7 bases. Germline V gives CDR1 LGHDT, CDR2 YNNKEL (reference sequence). The junction had 14 bases not matched to a gene; V was cut back by 4 bases and J by 9 bases. The CDR3 spans 15 residues. The CDR3 DNA follows: TGTGCCAGCAGCCTCCGGGGGGATGCCGACGGGGCCCAGTACTTC. It specifies CASSLRGDADGAQYF.

V gene TRBV28 combines with J gene TRBJ2-7, with TRBD2 matching 12 bases. The ends lost 6 bases at V and 13 bases at J; junction bases unmatched: 13. This CDR3 has 14 residues. Germline V CDR1 and CDR2: MDHEN, SYDVKM. For the CDR3, the DNA is TGTGCCAGCAGCCCCCCTGGACTAGCGGGACCACCCTACTTC. Residues: CASSPPGLAGPPYF.

In this sample, this clone turned up once. V and J are TRBV29-1 and TRBJ2-7; D gene uncertain. CDR1 SQVTM and CDR2 ANQGSEA come from the germline V gene. The germline V and J ends were trimmed by 4 bases and 4 bases, with 8 bases remaining between them. This CDR3 has 11 amino acids. The CDR3 protein is CSVGVPYEQYF. The CDR3 DNA follows: TGCAGCGTTGGCGTCCCTTACGAGCAGTACTTC.

The V call is TRBV9, the J call TRBJ2-7; D is perhaps TRBD2 (5 bases). Trimming removed 0 bases at V and 7 bases at J, with 11 bases between. Germline assignment: CDR1 SGDLS and CDR2 YYNGEE. The CDR3 sequence is 13 residues long. CDR3 sequence reads: CASSVGGGPEQYF. CDR3 DNA: TGTGCCAGCAGCGTAGGAGGAGGCCCAGAGCAGTACTTC.

The gene calls are TRBV6-2 or TRBV6-3 and TRBJ1-1; 7 bases fit TRBD1. The V and J ends lost 6 bases and 4 bases, in that order; junction bases with no gene match: 8. Germline V gene data show CDR1 as MNHEY and CDR2 as SVGEGT. This CDR3 contains 14 residues. The CDR3 here is CASSTYRGPTEAFF. For the CDR3, the DNA is TGTGCCAGCAGCACCTACAGGGGACCCACTGAAGCTTTCTTT.

The V gene is TRBV14, the J gene TRBJ2-7; TRBD2 agrees at 13 bases. This CDR3 contains 14 residues. Per the germline V gene, CDR1 is SGHDN and CDR2 is FVKESK. V gave up 3 bases and J gave up 11 bases; unmatched junction bases: 7. CDR3 sequence: CASSQVGLAGVKYF. The CDR3 DNA sequence: TGTGCCAGCAGCCAGGTTGGACTAGCGGGAGTAAAGTACTTC.

As for this clone: One end of the junction does not line up with germline, which may come from a read error. The rearrangement uses TRBV7-9 and TRBJ2-7, with D perhaps matching TRBD1 (5 bases). This CDR3 region has 13 residues. Germline V gene sequence: CDR1 SEHNR, CDR2 FQNEAQ (reference sequence). CDR3 in DNA: TGTGCCAGCAGTTTAGACAGACCCTACGAGCAGTACTTC. Translation gives CASSLDRPYEQYF.

V and J are TRBV19 and TRBJ2-7; 7 nucleotides line up with TRBD1. The germline CDR1 and CDR2 sequences are LNHDA and SQIVND (reference sequence). The trim removed 6 bases at V and 2 bases at J, leaving 7 bases unmatched. The CDR3 contains 14 residues. Here the CDR3 reads CASRRQGSAYEQYF. The CDR3, as DNA: TGTGCCAGTAGACGACAGGGTTCGGCCTACGAGCAGTACTTC. The entire variable domain, with the rest obtained from reference TRBV19 and TRBJ2-7, is as follows: DGGITQSPKYLFRKEGQNVTLSCEQNLNHDAMYWYRQDPGQGLRLIYYSQIVNDFQKGDIAEGYSVSREKKESFPLTVTSAQKNPTAFYLCASRRQGSAYEQYFGPGTRLTVT.

This clone appeared a few times. CDR3 residues: CSASRGMNTEAFF. The CDR3 region has the DNA TGCAGTGCTAGTAGGGGCATGAACACTGAAGCTTTCTTT. The chain combines TRBV20-1 with TRBJ1-1; D is perhaps TRBD1 (5 bases). Germline V lookup: CDR1 DFQATT, CDR2 SNEGSKA (reference sequence). The CDR3 sequence is 13 residues long. V lost 3 bases and J lost 0, with 8 bases in between.

The chain couples TRBV18 to TRBJ1-5, with D possibly being TRBD1 (6 bases). V lost 2 bases, J lost 7 bases, and 9 bases lay in between. The CDR3 has 13 residues. The germline V gene encodes CDR1 KGHSH and CDR2 LQKENI. Written as DNA, the CDR3 is TGTGCCAGCTCACCAGGGACAAAGCAGCCCCAGCATTTT. This codes for CASSPGTKQPQHF.

CDR3 sequence (DNA): TGTGCCAGCAGTCAATGGACAGGGCGGGAGACCCAGTACTTC. Residues: CASSQWTGRETQYF. V usage is TRBV6-2 or TRBV6-3 and J usage is TRBJ2-5, with 8 bases that match TRBD1. Losses at the gene ends were 5 bases for V and 5 bases for J; bases not matched to a gene: 7. The CDR3 length is 14 residues. Germline assignment: CDR1 MNHEY and CDR2 SVGEGT.

This chain joins TRBV24-1 and TRBJ2-6; 12 bases match TRBD1. V trimming: 3 bases; J trimming: 0 bases; junction bases outside the gene matches: 2. This CDR3 is built from 18 residues. The germline CDR1 and CDR2 sequences are KGHDR and SFDVKD. As DNA, the CDR3 is TGTGCCACCAGTGATGGGGACAGGGGGCACTCTGGGGCCAACGTCCTGACTTTC. This codes for CATSDGDRGHSGANVLTF.

The rearrangement joins TRBV3-1 (or the pseudogene TRBV3-2) to TRBJ2-2; tentatively, D is TRBD2 (6 bases). The V end was cut by 4 bases, the J end by 6 bases, with 18 bases between. This CDR3 contains 16 residues. Germline CDR1 and CDR2: LGHDT and YNNKEL (reference sequence). The CDR3, as DNA: TGTGCCAGCAGCCCCCCCTCGGCCGGGACTGCCGGGGAGCTGTTTTTT. Amino acid sequence: CASSPPSAGTAGELFF.

The rearrangement links TRBV9 to TRBJ1-2; TRBD1 might be the D (5 bases). The V gene lost 2 bases and the J gene lost 1 base, with 9 bases spanning the gap. CDR1 and CDR2 (germline): SGDLS, YYNGEE. This CDR3 has 14 amino acids. The CDR3 loop reads CASSVGPGNYGYTF. The DNA of the CDR3 is TGTGCCAGCAGCGTGGGGCCAGGTAACTATGGCTACACCTTC.

The gene calls are TRBV3-1 (or the pseudogene TRBV3-2) and TRBJ1-5; 7 bases map to TRBD1. The CDR3 covers 14 residues. V lost 4 bases to trimming and J lost 10 bases; unmatched junction nucleotides: 10. The germline gives CDR1 LGHDT, CDR2 YNNKEL (reference sequence). For the CDR3, the DNA is TGTGCCAGCAGCCTGAGGAGGGGGCCGAATCCCCAGCATTTT. Its translation: CASSLRRGPNPQHF.

The rearrangement links TRBV28 to TRBJ2-7, with 10 bases fitting TRBD1. Germline assignment: CDR1 MDHEN and CDR2 SYDVKM. This CDR3 has 13 amino acids. The ends lost 4 bases at V and 12 bases at J; junction bases unmatched: 9. CDR3 bases: TGTGCCAGCAGTTCCTTCTTAGGGACAGGGGTGTACTTC. Translation: CASSSFLGTGVYF.

The chain combines TRBV4-1 with TRBJ1-5, with TRBD1 matching over 8 bases. Germline assignment: CDR1 MGHRA and CDR2 YSYEKL. The CDR3 contains 14 residues. V shed 2 bases and J 7 bases; nucleotides not matched to a gene: 4. The CDR3 sequence: CASSQQTGDQPQHF. The CDR3 coding sequence is TGCGCCAGCAGCCAACAGACAGGGGACCAGCCCCAGCATTTT.